Listed below are T cell receptor beta chains from one sample, sequenced in a study of yellow fever vaccine responses in identical twins. One entry per CDR3 protein, called by TCRdb with MiXCR from the RT-PCR reads. The table shows 30,000 to 40,000 distinct CDR3 sequences, with 45% to 65% occurring only once. The input for sequencing was T cells from blood (PBMCs), unsorted or a sorted subset (not recorded which), taken before or after yellow fever vaccination (not recorded which). These receptors all come from a woman in her late teens or twenties who received the yellow fever vaccine. Both conserved end residues are part of each CDR3. A D gene is named only where the DNA matches it firmly.

J	D	V	CDR3
TRBJ1-5	NA	TRBV15	CATSRRGSNQPQHF
TRBJ1-4	NA	TRBV2	CASSGEYEKLFF
TRBJ1-1	NA	TRBV5-4	CASSLNTEAFF
TRBJ2-4	NA	TRBV13	CDSNLDTEAKNIQYF
TRBJ1-1	NA	TRBV5-2	CASNLGTNTEAFF
TRBJ2-6	NA	TRBV28	CASSLGFHSGANVLTF
TRBJ1-1	TRBD1	TRBV28	CASSLVGQGAPEAFF
TRBJ2-1	TRBD2	TRBV13	CASSVGLVNNEQFF
TRBJ2-3	NA	TRBV27	CASTGASTDTQYF
TRBJ2-1	NA	TRBV9	CASSVEREEQFF
TRBJ2-1	NA	TRBV6-2/TRBV6-3	CASSSTSGKQFF
TRBJ1-1	NA	TRBV19	CASSRTHTEAFF
TRBJ1-5	NA	TRBV20-1	CSAKAFDSDNQPQHF
TRBJ2-7	TRBD2	TRBV5-6	CASSFFLNLAGRDYEQYF
TRBJ2-5	TRBD1	TRBV29-1	CSVSGTGGETQYF